The following is a T cell receptor (beta chain) sequence with its context. What it recognizes is unknown. TCRdb keeps only in-frame clones here, not all; method: immunoSEQ multiplex PCR. The sample records 45,000 to 55,000 clones, approximately 90% being singletons. This specimen belongs to a study of T cells in localized non-small cell lung cancer. Study-wide points: Measurement of T cell clonality placed uninvolved adjacent lung highest, above the level in tumor.

Sequences were derived from peripheral blood, sampled before any cancer treatment. The source is an older male donor with stage III squamous cell lung carcinoma.

The CDR3 DNA reads TGTGCCAGCAGTTACGGGGACCGCTTTAGGGGCGAGCAGTACTTC. It codes for CASSYGDRFRGEQYF. This rearrangement joins TRBV6-5 to TRBJ2-7; the D gene could be TRBD1 or TRBD2 (5 bases each). This CDR3 comprises 15 residues. V was shortened by 2 bases and J by 6 bases, with 17 bases between the two germline ends. Germline values: CDR1 MNHEY, CDR2 SVGAGI.